These 17 T cell receptor beta chains came from one sample sequenced in a study of T cells in Graves' hyperthyroidism and ophthalmopathy. From RNA transcripts, TCR beta CDR3 regions were amplified. HTBI primers were the set used in a first-round RT-PCR of the TCR CDR3. TCRdb processed the multiplex PCR reads anew with MiXCR; each CDR3 protein has one entry. The table shows 540,000 or so distinct CDR3 sequences, with 40% to 55% occurring only once. The specimen was peripheral blood or thyroid tissue (not recorded which). All receptors derive from an adult woman with Graves' disease, either hyperthyroidism or ophthalmopathy (not recorded which).

The rearrangement uses TRBV29-1 and TRBJ1-4; D is unclear. CDR1 and CDR2 (germline): SQVTM, ANQGSEA. Trimming cost V 5 bases and J 5 bases, with 6 bases left between them. The CDR3 loop spans 11 amino acids. CDR3 coding DNA: TGCAGCGTTAGGCACAATGAAAAACTGTTTTTT. Its translation: CSVRHNEKLFF.

This chain connects TRBV7-6 to TRBJ1-2; TRBD1 matches at 7 bases. Germline V CDR1 and CDR2: SGHVS, FNYEAQ. This CDR3 has 15 amino acids. With 5 bases clipped from V and 7 bases from J, the junction kept 13 bases outside the gene matches. The CDR3 spells CASSLPRSGGSGYTF. For the CDR3, the DNA is TGTGCCAGCAGCCTTCCCCGTTCAGGGGGAAGTGGCTACACCTTC.

On this clonotype itself: The germline gene is not matched at one end of the junction; a read error may be the cause. The chain recombines TRBV7-3 with TRBJ1-4; 11 bases fit TRBD1. The CDR3 sequence is 18 residues long. Germline CDR1 SGHTA, CDR2 FQGTGA. The CDR3 coding sequence is TGCGCCAGCAGCTCCCAGAGGGGACAGGGGGGGGCTAATGAAAAACTGTTTTTT. Protein: CASSSQRGQGGANEKLFF. Supplemented by reference TRBV7-3 and TRBJ1-4, the full variable domain reads GAGVSQTPSNKVTEKGKYVELRCDPISGHTALYWYRQSLGQGPEFLIYFQGTGAADDSGLPNDRFFAVRPEGSVSTLKIQRTERGDSAVYLCASSSQRGQGGANEKLFFGSGTQLSVL.

This clonotype was picked up a small number of times. J is TRBJ1-5 and V is TRBV20-1; D is ambiguous. This CDR3 spans 13 amino acids. The germline V gene has CDR1 DFQATT and CDR2 SNEGSKA (reference sequence). Trimming shortened V by 0 bases and J by 5 bases, and 8 bases separated the two germline ends. The CDR3 bases are TGCAGTGCTAGAGATCGGGTCTATCAGCCCCAGCATTTT. Translated: CSARDRVYQPQHF.

The rearrangement links TRBV7-8 to TRBJ2-2; perhaps TRBD2 as D (5 bases). The CDR3 spans 15 residues. Trimming shortened V by 5 bases and J by 4 bases, and 14 bases separated the two germline ends. CDR1 and CDR2 (germline): SGHVS, FQNEAQ. The CDR3 nucleotides are TGTGCCAGCAGCCGAAAATCGGGGATCACCGGGGAGCTGTTTTTT. Its protein is CASSRKSGITGELFF.

The V call is TRBV20-1, the J call TRBJ2-2; 13 positions agree with TRBD2. The germline V gene encodes CDR1 DFQATT and CDR2 SNEGSKA (reference sequence). The CDR3 totals 18 residues. The ends lost 1 base at V and 2 bases at J; junction bases unmatched: 7. The CDR3 sequence is CSARGTSGGLGNTGELFF. The DNA of the CDR3 is TGCAGTGCTAGAGGGACTAGCGGGGGCCTAGGTAACACCGGGGAGCTGTTTTTT.

A few counts support this clonotype. The chain combines TRBV10-3 with TRBJ2-5; tentatively, D is TRBD2 (6 bases). The ends were cut back, 4 bases at V and 5 bases at J, with 17 bases in the middle. CDR3 length: 15 amino acids. CDR1 and CDR2 from the germline V gene are ENHRY and SYGVKD. CDR3 coding DNA: TGTGCCATCAGTGTCACGGAGGGGATGATGGAGACCCAGTACTTC. Amino acids: CAISVTEGMMETQYF.

CDR3 nucleotides: TGTGCCAGCAGCAACCCGGGACAGCGTTACGAGCAGTACTTC. As protein: CASSNPGQRYEQYF. V is TRBV2 and J is TRBJ2-7; 7 positions agree with TRBD1. J gave up 4 bases and V 6 bases, and 9 bases lay outside the gene matches. The CDR3 has 14 residues. Germline V gene lookup returns CDR1 SNHLY and CDR2 FYNNEI. Combining the CDR3 with reference TRBV2 and TRBJ2-7 gives the whole variable domain EPEVTQTPSHQVTQMGQEVILRCVPISNHLYFYWYRQILGQKVEFLVSFYNNEISEKSEIFDDQFSVERPDGSNFTLKIRSTKLEDSAMYFCASSNPGQRYEQYFGPGTRLTVT.

This clonotype was counted once. The J gene is TRBJ2-2, the V gene TRBV2; weak D call: TRBD2 (6 bases). CDR1 and CDR2 (germline): SNHLY, FYNNEI. The CDR3 has 14 amino acids. V was pared by 4 bases and J by 6 bases, with 12 bases between. CDR3 in amino acids: CASSVGGESGELFF. CDR3 nucleotides: TGTGCCAGCAGTGTCGGGGGTGAGTCCGGGGAGCTGTTTTTT.

This clonotype was seen many times. The chain joins TRBV20-1 to TRBJ2-7; weak D call: TRBD2 (6 bases). Germline values: CDR1 DFQATT, CDR2 SNEGSKA (reference sequence). V lost 4 bases, J lost 2 bases, and 9 bases lay in between. This CDR3 has 12 residues. This CDR3 reads CSAKGGAYEQYF. The CDR3 coding sequence is TGCAGTGCTAAAGGAGGGGCCTACGAGCAGTACTTC.

This rearrangement joins TRBV29-1 to TRBJ1-1, with 9 bases aligning to TRBD1. The CDR3 is 14 residues long. V gave up 8 bases and J gave up 5 bases; unmatched junction bases: 12. The germline CDR1 and CDR2 sequences are SQVTM and ANQGSEA. The CDR3 DNA reads TGCAGCAGTGACAAACAGGGGGCGCGGACTGAAGCTTTCTTT. It translates to CSSDKQGARTEAFF.

This clonotype was detected only a few times. Possible read error: a much larger clone is one base away. This rearrangement joins TRBV13 to TRBJ1-1; the D gene is possibly TRBD1 (5 bases). CDR3 length equals 15 residues. Trimming pared 5 bases from V and 3 bases from J, leaving 16 bases between. Germline V lookup: CDR1 PRHDT, CDR2 FYEKMQ (reference sequence). The CDR3 bases are TGTGCCAGCAGCCTCCGGGACGATACGCACACTGAAGCTTTCTTT. Amino acids: CASSLRDDTHTEAFF. The complete variable domain, with remaining parts taken from reference TRBV13 and TRBJ1-1, reads AAGVIQSPRHLIKEKRETATLKCYPIPRHDTVYWYQQGPGQDPQFLISFYEKMQSDKGSIPDRFSAQQFSDYHSELNMSSLELGDSALYFCASSLRDDTHTEAFFGQGTRLTVV.

This sequence joins TRBV10-3 and TRBJ2-5, with D hard to call. This CDR3 contains 12 residues. Per the germline V gene, CDR1 is ENHRY and CDR2 is SYGVKD. Trimming shortened V by 3 bases and J by 3 bases, and 5 bases separated the two germline ends. CDR3 residues: CAISDGKETQYF. In nucleotides, the CDR3 is TGTGCCATCAGTGACGGAAAAGAGACCCAGTACTTC.

About this clonotype itself: This may come from a read error, since a much larger clone is one base off. The chain combines TRBV12-3 or TRBV12-4 with TRBJ2-7; 9 nucleotides align to TRBD1. The CDR3 contains 15 residues. The trim removed 1 base at V and 2 bases at J, leaving 3 bases unmatched. CDR3 loop: CASSLEGTGPYEQYF. In DNA, the CDR3 is TGTGCCAGCAGTTTAGAAGGGACAGGGCCCTACGAGCAGTACTTC.

This clonotype was counted between two and nine times. The V gene is TRBV30, the J gene TRBJ2-3, with D uncertain. The V end lost 0 bases, the J end lost 6 bases, and 7 bases lay between the germline ends. There are 12 residues in the CDR3. The V gene's germline CDR1 is GTSNPN and CDR2 SVGIG (reference sequence). As DNA, the CDR3 is TGTGCCTGGAGTGTAGTTTCGGATACGCAGTATTTT. Protein product: CAWSVVSDTQYF.

This clonotype has a count of ten or more. The rearrangement joins TRBV19 to TRBJ2-7; possibly TRBD1 for D (6 bases). Looked up from germline, CDR1 is LNHDA and CDR2 is SQIVND (reference sequence). V was pared by 5 bases and J by 4 bases, with 18 bases between. CDR3 size: 15 residues. In DNA form, the CDR3 reads TGTGCCAGTAGTGAGGACAGAAGTTTTCCGTACGAGCAGTACTTC. Amino acid sequence: CASSEDRSFPYEQYF.

This clonotype was found many times. The genes are TRBV10-3 and TRBJ2-7, with D uncertain. This CDR3 is 13 amino acids long. V was clipped by 0 bases and J by 4 bases, with 7 bases between them. Germline V CDR1 and CDR2: ENHRY, SYGVKD. For the CDR3, the DNA is TGTGCCATCAGTGAGTCGACGGGTTACGAGCAGTACTTC. Translating it yields CAISESTGYEQYF.